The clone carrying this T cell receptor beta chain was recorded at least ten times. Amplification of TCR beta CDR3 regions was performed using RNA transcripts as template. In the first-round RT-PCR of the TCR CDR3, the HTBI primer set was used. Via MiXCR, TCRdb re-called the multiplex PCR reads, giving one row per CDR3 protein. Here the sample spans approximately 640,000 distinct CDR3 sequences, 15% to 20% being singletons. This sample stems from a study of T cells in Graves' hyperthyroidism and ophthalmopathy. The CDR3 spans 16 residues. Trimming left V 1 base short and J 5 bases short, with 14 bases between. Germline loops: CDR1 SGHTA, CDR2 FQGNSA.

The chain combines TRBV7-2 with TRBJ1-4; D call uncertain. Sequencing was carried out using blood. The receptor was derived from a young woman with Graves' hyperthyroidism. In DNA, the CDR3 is TGTGCCAGCAGCTTAGGAGGACGTCGTCTCAATGAAAAACTGTTTTTT. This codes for CASSLGGRRLNEKLFF.